The rows below give T cell receptor beta chains drawn from one sample of a study of blood T cells in healthy people across ages. TCRdb fed the 5' RACE reads into MiXCR, producing one record per CDR3 protein. Seen here are more than 800,000 distinct CDR3 sequences, 40% to 50% observed once, and the top ten hold approximately 19%. The sequencing sample was made of blood. These receptor sequences come from a woman between 55 and 75 years old in good health. The CDR3 runs from the conserved cysteine through the conserved F or W. Fields, in order: J gene, D gene, clone size, V gene, CDR3 protein, CDR3 DNA. The D gene is left open where the match is weak. The size of a clone is reported for some rows only, either as once, few or many, or as a class for expanded clones.

J: TRBJ2-1; D: TRBD2; size: .; V: TRBV6-2/TRBV6-3; CDR3: CASSSRASGRISEQFF; DNA: TGTGCCAGCAGTTCTAGGGCTAGCGGGAGGATTAGCGAGCAGTTCTTC
J: TRBJ1-2; D: .; size: .; V: TRBV29-1; CDR3: CSVEVRVASGYTF; DNA: TGCAGCGTTGAAGTACGGGTTGCATCTGGCTACACCTTC
J: TRBJ2-3; D: TRBD1; size: .; V: TRBV13; CDR3: CASSLVQGNTDTQYF; DNA: TGTGCCAGCAGCTTAGTACAGGGGAACACAGATACGCAGTATTTT
J: TRBJ2-7; D: TRBD1; size: .; V: TRBV27; CDR3: CASSLVRQGRYEQYF; DNA: TGTGCCAGCAGTTTAGTCCGACAGGGTCGTTACGAGCAGTACTTC
J: TRBJ1-2; D: TRBD1; size: .; V: TRBV7-9; CDR3: CAREPTGEGNGYTF; DNA: TGTGCCAGAGAGCCAACAGGGGAAGGGAATGGCTACACCTTC
J: TRBJ1-4; D: .; size: .; V: TRBV20-1; CDR3: CSAEPRNNEKLFF; DNA: TGCAGTGCGGAACCTCGAAATAATGAAAAACTGTTTTTT
J: TRBJ2-7; D: TRBD2; size: .; V: TRBV20-1; CDR3: CSARKPGTSGVGSYEQYF; DNA: TGCAGTGCTAGAAAACCTGGGACTAGCGGCGTTGGGTCCTACGAGCAGTACTTC
J: TRBJ1-1; D: .; size: .; V: TRBV29-1; CDR3: CSVARPDGSNTEAFF; DNA: TGCAGCGTGGCCCGGCCCGACGGCTCGAACACTGAAGCTTTCTTT
J: TRBJ2-1; D: TRBD2; size: .; V: TRBV5-1; CDR3: CASSLAASGGNTRQFF; DNA: TGCGCCAGCAGCTTGGCCGCGAGCGGGGGGAACACTAGGCAGTTCTTC
J: TRBJ1-5; D: TRBD1; size: once; V: TRBV12-3/TRBV12-4; CDR3: CVSSFQGGGGNQPQHF; DNA: TGTGTCAGCAGTTTCCAGGGGGGAGGAGGCAATCAGCCCCAGCATTTT
J: TRBJ1-5; D: TRBD1; size: .; V: TRBV6-6; CDR3: CASSWTGGGQPQHF; DNA: TGTGCCAGCAGTTGGACAGGGGGCGGTCAGCCCCAGCATTTT
J: TRBJ2-5; D: TRBD1; size: .; V: TRBV12-5; CDR3: CASGPRGQGKETQYF; DNA: TGTGCTAGTGGTCCCCGGGGACAGGGTAAAGAGACCCAGTACTTC
J: TRBJ2-1; D: TRBD2; size: .; V: TRBV5-1; CDR3: CASKRLAADNEQFF; DNA: TGCGCCAGCAAGCGACTAGCGGCCGACAATGAGCAGTTCTTC
J: TRBJ1-1; D: .; size: few; V: TRBV10-3; CDR3: CAIRPGLANTEAFF; DNA: TGTGCCATCAGACCGGGACTTGCGAACACTGAAGCTTTCTTT
J: TRBJ2-7; D: TRBD2; size: many; V: TRBV7-2; CDR3: CASSLVGTSGYEQYF; DNA: TGTGCCAGCAGCTTAGTAGGGACTAGCGGCTACGAGCAGTACTTC
J: TRBJ2-7; D: TRBD1; size: .; V: TRBV6-5; CDR3: CASRQTGGIYEQYF; DNA: TGTGCCAGCAGGCAGACAGGGGGCATCTACGAGCAGTACTTC
J: TRBJ2-7; D: .; size: many; V: TRBV27; CDR3: CASLGPLGYEQYF; DNA: TGTGCCAGCCTTGGGCCCTTGGGCTACGAGCAGTACTTC
J: TRBJ2-1; D: TRBD1; size: once; V: TRBV11-2; CDR3: CASSLGQGGHNEQFF; DNA: TGTGCCAGCAGCTTGGGACAGGGAGGACACAATGAGCAGTTCTTC
J: TRBJ2-7; D: .; size: few; V: TRBV20-1; CDR3: CSANPGGGGEQYF; DNA: TGCAGTGCTAACCCAGGGGGAGGGGGCGAGCAGTACTTC
J: TRBJ2-7; D: .; size: .; V: TRBV20-1; CDR3: CSAPGPQNSYEQYF; DNA: TGCAGTGCTCCTGGGCCGCAAAACTCCTACGAGCAGTACTTC
J: TRBJ2-7; D: TRBD2; size: .; V: TRBV5-1; CDR3: CASMGGGTYEQYF; DNA: TGCGCCAGCATGGGGGGAGGGACCTACGAGCAGTACTTC
J: TRBJ2-7; D: TRBD2; size: .; V: TRBV12-3/TRBV12-4; CDR3: CASSFGSGTSYEQYF; DNA: TGTGCCAGCAGCTTCGGGAGCGGGACCTCCTACGAGCAGTACTTC
J: TRBJ2-5; D: .; size: .; V: TRBV7-9; CDR3: CASSLASSIQETQYF; DNA: TGTGCCAGCAGCTTAGCGAGCAGCATCCAAGAGACCCAGTACTTC